This is a list of T cell receptor beta chains from one sample in a study of radiation and T cells in renal cell carcinoma. Here immunoSEQ multiplex PCR was the method, and the copy in TCRdb shows in-frame clones only, minus some. The profile shows some 100,000 clones, 70% to 85% of them singletons. The sequencing here drew on blood, taken from a patient whose treatment included radiotherapy and nephrectomy. The receptors originated from a man aged 60 to 69 with renal cell carcinoma. CDR3s include the opening cysteine and the closing phenylalanine or tryptophan. D genes are given only for firm matches. Part of the rows lack a size; the others show once, few, many or a class for expanded clones.

J: TRBJ2-4
D: TRBD2
V: TRBV7-2
size: .
DNA: TGTGCCAGCAGCCCGGGACTAGCGGGAGGAAACATTCAGTACTTC
CDR3: CASSPGLAGGNIQYF

J: TRBJ2-7
D: TRBD1
V: TRBV5-1
size: .
DNA: TGCGCCAGCAGCTTATCTCCAGGGACAGGTCCCAACGAGCAGTACTTC
CDR3: CASSLSPGTGPNEQYF

J: TRBJ2-2
D: .
V: TRBV29-1
size: .
DNA: TGCAGCGTTGGGTGGCACACCGGGGAGCTGTTTTTT
CDR3: CSVGWHTGELFF

J: TRBJ2-3
D: .
V: TRBV9
size: .
DNA: TGTGCCAGCAGCGTAGCCCCTGGACCCACTAGCTTATCGATAGATTTT
CDR3: CASSVAPGPTSLSIDF

J: TRBJ1-2
D: .
V: TRBV28
size: .
DNA: TGTGCCAGCAGTTTAATGGACAGAGCATCCCACACTGACTATGGCTACACCTTC
CDR3: CASSLMDRASHTDYGYTF

J: TRBJ2-2
D: .
V: TRBV28
size: .
DNA: TGTGCCGAGGGAGTTGCGAACACCGGGGAGCTGTTTTTT
CDR3: CAEGVANTGELFF

J: TRBJ2-1
D: TRBD2
V: TRBV2
size: .
DNA: TGTGCCAGCAGCAAAAGGACTAGCCGAGACGATGAGCAGTTCTTC
CDR3: CASSKRTSRDDEQFF

J: TRBJ2-5
D: .
V: TRBV7-2
size: .
DNA: TGTGCCAGCAGCTTAGCTTGGAATCGACAGAGATATCAAGAGACCCAGTACTTC
CDR3: CASSLAWNRQRYQETQYF

J: TRBJ2-7
D: TRBD1
V: TRBV27
size: .
DNA: TGTGCCAGCAGTTTGGACAGGGGAGCTGGCGAGCAGTACTTC
CDR3: CASSLDRGAGEQYF

J: TRBJ2-2
D: TRBD2
V: TRBV4-2
size: .
DNA: TGTGCCAGCAGCCGGACTAGCGGCCGGGACACCGGGGAGCTGTTTTTT
CDR3: CASSRTSGRDTGELFF

J: TRBJ2-5
D: .
V: TRBV19
size: .
DNA: TGTGCCAGTAGTATAAACGGGGAGACCCAGTACTTC
CDR3: CASSINGETQYF

J: TRBJ2-3
D: TRBD2
V: TRBV28
size: .
DNA: TGTGCCAGCAGCCGTGCAGCGGGAGGGCCCGATACGCAGTATTTT
CDR3: CASSRAAGGPDTQYF

J: TRBJ2-7
D: .
V: TRBV10-3
size: .
DNA: TGTGCCATCAGGGGTGTCAGCGCCTACGAGCAGTACTTC
CDR3: CAIRGVSAYEQYF

J: TRBJ1-6
D: .
V: TRBV30
size: .
DNA: TGTGCCTGGGAAGCTTTGTCTGGTGATTCACCCCTCCACTTT
CDR3: CAWEALSGDSPLHF

J: TRBJ2-3
D: TRBD1
V: TRBV5-1
size: .
DNA: TGCGCCAGCAGCTTGCAACAGGGGGCCTCAGATACGCAGTATTTT
CDR3: CASSLQQGASDTQYF

J: TRBJ2-2
D: TRBD2
V: TRBV27
size: .
DNA: TGTGCCAGCAGCCGTCTGGCGGGAGGATCCGGGGAGCTGTTTTTT
CDR3: CASSRLAGGSGELFF

J: TRBJ2-2
D: .
V: TRBV7-2
size: .
DNA: TGTGCCAGCAGCTTAGCCGCTACGAACACCGGGGAGCTGTTTTTT
CDR3: CASSLAATNTGELFF

J: TRBJ2-1
D: TRBD2
V: TRBV2
size: .
DNA: TGTGCCAGCAGTGTCCGACTAGCGGGAGCCGACAATGAGCAGTTCTTC
CDR3: CASSVRLAGADNEQFF

J: TRBJ1-3
D: .
V: TRBV7-6
size: .
DNA: TGTGCCAGCAGCTTAGACTTGGGGGCGGGAAACACCATATATTTT
CDR3: CASSLDLGAGNTIYF

J: TRBJ2-7
D: TRBD1
V: TRBV9
size: .
DNA: TGTGCCAGCAGCTTAACGGGACAGGACTCGCCACCGTACTTC
CDR3: CASSLTGQDSPPYF

J: TRBJ1-2
D: .
V: TRBV4-3
size: .
DNA: TGCGCCAGCAGCCAAGGGGTCGGCAGGGGAGGCTACACCTTC
CDR3: CASSQGVGRGGYTF

J: TRBJ2-1
D: .
V: TRBV5-4
size: .
DNA: TGTGCCAGCAGCATATCTAGCGCCGAGCAGTTCTTC
CDR3: CASSISSAEQFF

J: TRBJ2-7
D: .
V: TRBV29-1
size: .
DNA: TGCAGCGTTGAGGCCCAGGGATCCGACGAGCAGTACTTC
CDR3: CSVEAQGSDEQYF

J: TRBJ1-4
D: .
V: TRBV5-1
size: .
DNA: TGCGCCAGCAGCTTGAGCGGGACAACTAATGAAAAACTGTTTTTT
CDR3: CASSLSGTTNEKLFF

J: TRBJ2-1
D: TRBD1
V: TRBV14
size: .
DNA: TGTGCCAGCAGCCAAGATGGAGGACAGGCTCAGTTCTTC
CDR3: CASSQDGGQAQFF

J: TRBJ2-3
D: .
V: TRBV6-6
size: .
DNA: TGTGCCAGCAGTTCAAGGGAGACGCAGTATTTT
CDR3: CASSSRETQYF

J: TRBJ2-1
D: .
V: TRBV6-6
size: .
DNA: TGTGCCAGCAGTACAGCTAGCTACTCCTACAATGAGCAGTTCTTC
CDR3: CASSTASYSYNEQFF

J: TRBJ1-3
D: TRBD1
V: TRBV14
size: .
DNA: TGTGCCAGCAGCCAAGCCCCGGGACAGGGGGCTTTGACTGGAAACACCATATATTTT
CDR3: CASSQAPGQGALTGNTIYF

J: TRBJ2-7
D: .
V: TRBV28
size: .
DNA: TGTGCCAGCAGTACCCCGAGGGGTGTCTCCTACGAGCAGTACTTC
CDR3: CASSTPRGVSYEQYF

J: TRBJ2-6
D: TRBD1
V: TRBV5-4
size: once
DNA: TGTGCCAGCAGCTGGGGGACAGGGGGCGCGTCTGGGGCCAACGTCCTGACTTTC
CDR3: CASSWGTGGASGANVLTF

J: TRBJ2-5
D: TRBD2
V: TRBV14
size: .
DNA: TGTGCCAGCAGCCAAGACCACCCCCCCCGACTAGCGGGGGTGCGGACCCAGTACTTC
CDR3: CASSQDHPPRLAGVRTQYF

J: TRBJ1-1
D: .
V: TRBV7-9
size: .
DNA: TGTGCCAGCAGCTCCTTAGGACGGCCTAACACTGAAGCTTTCTTT
CDR3: CASSSLGRPNTEAFF

J: TRBJ1-1
D: .
V: TRBV9
size: .
DNA: TGTGCCAGCAGCGTAGAACAGTGGAACACTGAAGCTTTCTTT
CDR3: CASSVEQWNTEAFF

J: TRBJ1-2
D: TRBD1
V: TRBV28
size: .
DNA: TGTGCCAGCAGTTTAAACAGGGGTTATGGCTACACCTTC
CDR3: CASSLNRGYGYTF

J: TRBJ1-5
D: .
V: TRBV7-9
size: .
DNA: TGTGCCAGCAGCAGGAATAGCAATCAGCCCCAGCATTTT
CDR3: CASSRNSNQPQHF

J: TRBJ2-3
D: TRBD1
V: TRBV19
size: once
DNA: TGTGCCAGTAGTAACAGACAGGGGGCTCGGGATACGCAGTATTTT
CDR3: CASSNRQGARDTQYF

J: TRBJ2-2
D: TRBD1
V: TRBV27
size: many
DNA: TGTGCCAGCAGTTTATCGGTGGACAGGGGTACCGGGGAGCTGTTTTTT
CDR3: CASSLSVDRGTGELFF

J: TRBJ1-2
D: .
V: TRBV7-8
size: few
DNA: TGTGCCAGCAGCGCGCCCCAGGGACCCGGAGGGTATGGCTACACCTTC
CDR3: CASSAPQGPGGYGYTF

J: TRBJ2-1
D: .
V: TRBV5-4
size: .
DNA: TGTGCCAGCAGCCTGGACTGGAGCTCCTACAATGAGCAGTTCTTC
CDR3: CASSLDWSSYNEQFF

J: TRBJ2-2
D: .
V: TRBV11-3
size: .
DNA: TGTGCCAGCAGTCCCCGGGACTCAGACACCGGGGAGCTGTTTTTT
CDR3: CASSPRDSDTGELFF

J: TRBJ2-7
D: TRBD2
V: TRBV2
size: .
DNA: TGTGCCAGCAGTGTGGGACTAGCGGACTACTACGAGCAGTACTTC
CDR3: CASSVGLADYYEQYF

J: TRBJ1-2
D: TRBD1
V: TRBV2
size: .
DNA: TGTGCCAGCAGGGCAGGGGGCACCGGAGACGGCTACACCTTC
CDR3: CASRAGGTGDGYTF

J: TRBJ2-3
D: .
V: TRBV7-3
size: .
DNA: TGTGCCAGCAGCTTACTCCCGGGAAAAGGCGCAGATACGCAGTATTTT
CDR3: CASSLLPGKGADTQYF

J: TRBJ2-7
D: .
V: TRBV5-1
size: .
DNA: TGCGCCAGCAGCTTGGAACTGGGCTACGAGCAGTACTTC
CDR3: CASSLELGYEQYF

J: TRBJ1-1
D: .
V: TRBV5-1
size: .
DNA: TGCGCCAGCAGCTTGGTAGACAGCCATATGAACACTGAAGCTTTCTTT
CDR3: CASSLVDSHMNTEAFF

J: TRBJ2-1
D: TRBD2
V: TRBV5-4
size: .
DNA: TGTGCCAGCAGCTCTACCAGCGGGACCAATGAGCAGTTCTTC
CDR3: CASSSTSGTNEQFF

J: TRBJ1-1
D: .
V: TRBV27
size: .
DNA: TGTGCCAGCAGGTGGGGCAGTTCCATGAACACTGAAGCTTTCTTT
CDR3: CASRWGSSMNTEAFF

J: TRBJ2-7
D: .
V: TRBV20-1
size: .
DNA: TGCAGTGCTAGGGGGGCCTACGAGCAGTACTTC
CDR3: CSARGAYEQYF

J: TRBJ1-1
D: .
V: TRBV29-1
size: .
DNA: TGCAGCGTTGAAGATGTGGCCGGGCGAGTGGTCACTGAAGCTTTCTTT
CDR3: CSVEDVAGRVVTEAFF

J: TRBJ2-7
D: .
V: TRBV18
size: once
DNA: TGTGCCAGCTCACCTTCGTCCGGGACCCAGCAGTACTTC
CDR3: CASSPSSGTQQYF

J: TRBJ1-1
D: .
V: TRBV7-8
size: .
DNA: TGTGCCAGCAGCTTAGCGACAGGCGGGTCTGAAGCTTTCTTT
CDR3: CASSLATGGSEAFF

J: TRBJ2-1
D: .
V: TRBV5-6
size: .
DNA: TGTGCCAGCAGAGACCGAAAGAATGAGCAGTTCTTC
CDR3: CASRDRKNEQFF

J: TRBJ2-2
D: .
V: TRBV7-6
size: .
DNA: TGTGCCAGCAGCTTAGCCCGGTTGAAGGAAATCACCGGGGAGCTGTTTTTT
CDR3: CASSLARLKEITGELFF

J: TRBJ2-1
D: TRBD2
V: TRBV5-1
size: .
DNA: TGCGCCAGCACCCGAGAGGGGACTAGCGGTTACAATGAGCAGTTCTTC
CDR3: CASTREGTSGYNEQFF

J: TRBJ2-5
D: TRBD2
V: TRBV19
size: few
DNA: TGTGCCAGTAGTATAGCCCGGACTAGCCGCGAGACCCAGTACTTC
CDR3: CASSIARTSRETQYF

J: TRBJ1-3
D: TRBD1
V: TRBV5-1
size: many
DNA: TGCGCCAGCAGCTACCGATCGGACAGGGTAGCAAACACCATATATTTT
CDR3: CASSYRSDRVANTIYF

J: TRBJ2-7
D: TRBD1
V: TRBV2
size: .
DNA: TGTGCCGGAACGGACAGGACCTACGAGCAGTACTTC
CDR3: CAGTDRTYEQYF

J: TRBJ2-5
D: TRBD2
V: TRBV6-5
size: .
DNA: TGTGCCAGCAGTGCACCGGGACTAAAGAAAGAGACCCAGTACTTC
CDR3: CASSAPGLKKETQYF